This T cell receptor (beta chain) was sequenced for a study of cytomegalovirus exposure and HLA in healthy donors. The V end was cut by 5 bases, the J end by 3 bases, with 5 bases between. Germline CDR1 reads SNHLY; CDR2 reads FYNNEI. CDR3 length: 11 residues. With respect to this clone: The antigen is undetermined.

Findings and limits, study-wide: The authors enumerated roughly 160 TCR beta chains as linked to cytomegalovirus. It was reported in a later analysis that an Asian-associated ancestry cluster showed fewer N-insertions than the approximately 670-donor mean.

The PCR employed 60 Vbeta primers together with 13 Jbeta primers. TCRdb keeps only in-frame clones here, not all; method: immunoSEQ multiplex PCR. The sample includes 65,000 to 85,000 clones. The TCR sequence derives from a female donor in good health and CMV-seropositive. The sequenced sample consisted of PBMCs. The gene calls are TRBV2 and TRBJ2-7; D not certain. This CDR3 is CASSMYYEQYF. CDR3 sequence (DNA): TGTGCCAGCAGTATGTACTACGAGCAGTACTTC.